A single sample is the source of the 20 T cell receptor beta chains below, sequenced in a study of a mutant IDH1 vaccine in newly diagnosed glioma. Time point of the sample: week 11, during vaccination. In every dose of vaccine, 300 ug of mutant IDH1 20-mer peptide was given alongside topical imiquimod. No antigens are known for them. Libraries were prepared by immunoSEQ multiplex PCR; TCRdb keeps only in-frame clonotypes and omits some of them. The sample includes about 60,000 clones, 84% seen only once; the top ten take 3% to 4.5%. The material was PBMCs, obtained from a glioma patient whose treatment included an IDH1 peptide vaccine. These receptors came from a man aged 30 to 39 with glioma.

The rearrangement joins TRBV5-6 to TRBJ2-3, with D tentatively TRBD2 (7 bases). CDR3 length: 15 residues. The germline V and J ends were trimmed by 2 bases and 4 bases, with 14 bases remaining between them. Germline V CDR1 and CDR2: SGHDT, YYEEEE. The CDR3 nucleotides are TGTGCCAGCAGCTTTAGGGGGGGGCACGCAGATACGCAGTATTTT. This encodes CASSFRGGHADTQYF.

This sequence joins TRBV28 and TRBJ1-5; D may be TRBD1 (5 bases). The CDR3 totals 15 residues. The V gene lost 3 bases and the J gene lost 6 bases, with 15 bases spanning the gap. Germline V lookup: CDR1 MDHEN, CDR2 SYDVKM. The CDR3 sequence: CASSLFGGGSQPQHF. The CDR3 DNA reads TGTGCCAGCAGTTTGTTTGGTGGGGGTTCTCAGCCCCAGCATTTT.

The chain uses TRBV18 and TRBJ2-5, with 7 bases identical to TRBD2. CDR1 and CDR2 (germline): KGHSH, LQKENI. The CDR3 runs 16 residues. Losses at the gene ends were 2 bases for V and 1 base for J; bases not matched to a gene: 7. The CDR3 loop reads CASSPRTRTPQETQYF. The CDR3 nucleotides read TGTGCCAGCTCACCAAGGACTAGAACCCCCCAAGAGACCCAGTACTTC. Using reference TRBV18 and TRBJ2-5 for the parts outside the CDR3, the full variable domain is NAGVMQNPRHLVRRRGQEARLRCSPMKGHSHVYWYRQLPEEGLKFMVYLQKENIIDESGMPKERFSAEFPKEGPSILRIQQVVRGDSAAYFCASSPRTRTPQETQYFGPGTRLLVL.

The chain joins TRBV30 to TRBJ2-1; D uncertain. V shed 1 base and J shed 5 bases, with 9 bases lying between them. This CDR3 region has 13 residues. Germline V gene data show CDR1 as GTSNPN and CDR2 as SVGIG (reference sequence). CDR3 sequence (DNA): TGTGCCTGGAGTGCGTCTCGCGACAATGAGCAGTTCTTC. Protein product: CAWSASRDNEQFF.

This clone appeared a few times. The V and J genes are TRBV18 and TRBJ1-5, with D possibly being TRBD1 (5 bases). CDR1 and CDR2 (germline): KGHSH, LQKENI. Trimming removed 2 bases at V and 7 bases at J, with 6 bases between. This CDR3 spans 12 amino acids. CDR3 DNA: TGTGCCAGCTCACCAGGGACGCAGCCCCAGCATTTT. As protein: CASSPGTQPQHF.

The chain recombines TRBV7-8 with TRBJ1-1; 9 bases line up with TRBD1. The CDR3 spans 17 residues. CDR1 and CDR2 (germline): SGHVS, FQNEAQ. V trimming: 4 bases; J trimming: 4 bases; junction bases outside the gene matches: 13. The CDR3 coding sequence is TGTGCCAGCAGCTCCGGACCTTCCGGGACAGGGACCACTGAAGCTTTCTTT. This sequence encodes CASSSGPSGTGTTEAFF.

The V gene is TRBV27, the J gene TRBJ2-1, with 12 bases matching TRBD1. Germline assignment: CDR1 MNHEY and CDR2 SMNVEV (reference sequence). The CDR3 spans 14 residues. The V gene end was trimmed by 7 bases and the J gene end by 9 bases; junction bases not matched to a gene: 7. CDR3 sequence reads: CASTPGQGASEQFF. The CDR3 DNA is TGTGCCAGCACACCGGGACAGGGGGCTAGTGAGCAGTTCTTC.

This clone appeared a single time. This chain links TRBV27 with TRBJ2-4, with 9 positions matching TRBD1. V lost 3 bases, J lost 3 bases, and 9 bases stayed unmatched. CDR1 is MNHEY, CDR2 SMNVEV, per germline (reference sequence). The CDR3 is 17 residues long. CDR3 sequence (DNA): TGTGCCAGCAGTTTTGCGTCCTGGGGACAGGGCAAAAACATTCAGTACTTC. This sequence encodes CASSFASWGQGKNIQYF.

The J gene is TRBJ2-1, the V gene TRBV27; 10 positions agree with TRBD1. This CDR3 region has 15 residues. Trimming cost V 6 bases and J 4 bases; bases outside gene matches: 6. Germline assignment: CDR1 MNHEY and CDR2 SMNVEV (reference sequence). CDR3 sequence reads: CASRDRTGGYNEQFF. CDR3 bases: TGTGCCAGCAGGGATCGGACAGGGGGTTACAATGAGCAGTTCTTC.

The chain joins TRBV5-4 to TRBJ2-2; D not resolved. Germline V gene sequence: CDR1 SGHNT, CDR2 YYREEE (reference sequence). Deletions cut 0 bases from V and 0 bases from J, with 9 bases between. This CDR3 has 16 residues. CDR3: CASSLDRVANTGELFF. CDR3 nucleotides: TGTGCCAGCAGCTTGGATCGGGTCGCGAACACCGGGGAGCTGTTTTTT.

In this sample, this clone turned up a few times. The V call is TRBV19, the J call TRBJ2-3, with D hard to call. The CDR3 is made up of 17 amino acids. Germline V gene data show CDR1 as LNHDA and CDR2 as SQIVND (reference sequence). V dropped 5 bases and J dropped 0 bases, with 18 bases sitting between them. The CDR3 DNA reads as TGTGCCAGTAGTCCCCACCCTTGGGGTCTTAGCACAGATACGCAGTATTTT. Amino acid sequence: CASSPHPWGLSTDTQYF.

This chain joins TRBV19 and TRBJ1-5; D is possibly TRBD1 (5 bases). The germline V gene encodes CDR1 LNHDA and CDR2 SQIVND (reference sequence). The CDR3 loop spans 16 amino acids. V dropped 6 bases and J dropped 1 base, with 16 bases sitting between them. CDR3 bases: TGTGCCAGTAGACTGACGGGGGGGTACAGCAATCAGCCCCAGCATTTT. Encoded protein: CASRLTGGYSNQPQHF.

The genes are TRBV19 and TRBJ2-7; D is undetermined. This CDR3 contains 14 residues. Trimming took 4 bases from V and 1 from J, leaving 11 bases between them. The germline gives CDR1 LNHDA, CDR2 SQIVND (reference sequence). Written as DNA, the CDR3 is TGTGCCAGTAGTAGGAAAGACCTTTCCTACGAGCAGTACTTC. Residues: CASSRKDLSYEQYF.

About this clone itself: This same CDR3 is encoded by further DNA sequences in the sample. The rearrangement links TRBV18 to TRBJ2-1; 10 bases line up with TRBD2. J gave up 5 bases and V 2 bases, and 3 bases lay outside the gene matches. This CDR3 contains 15 residues. Germline CDR1 KGHSH, CDR2 LQKENI. The CDR3: CASSPGLAGDNEQFF. Here the CDR3 DNA reads TGTGCCAGCTCACCAGGGCTAGCGGGGGACAATGAGCAGTTCTTC.

This chain uses TRBV28 with TRBJ1-2; D ambiguous. CDR1 is MDHEN, CDR2 SYDVKM, per germline. V lost 3 bases, J lost 3 bases, and 14 bases lay in between. This CDR3 region has 15 residues. In nucleotides, the CDR3 is TGTGCCAGCAGTTTTCGTTTCCAACGGTACTATGGCTACACCTTC. Amino acids: CASSFRFQRYYGYTF.

The CDR3 here is CASKGRGHYGYTF. CDR3 nucleotides: TGTGCCAGCAAAGGGCGGGGGCACTATGGCTACACCTTC. This chain connects TRBV5-6 to TRBJ1-2; tentatively, D is TRBD1 (6 bases). The V and J ends lost 6 bases and 3 bases respectively, with 12 bases between them. Germline loops: CDR1 SGHDT, CDR2 YYEEEE. The CDR3 is 13 residues long.

This rearrangement joins TRBV27 to TRBJ1-1, with TRBD1 as a possible D gene (5 bases). Per germline, CDR1 MNHEY and CDR2 SMNVEV (reference sequence). V lost 3 bases and J 1 base, leaving 6 bases between the germline ends. The length of the CDR3 is 13 residues. DNA of the CDR3: TGTGCCAGCAGTTTGGGGGGGAACACTGAAGCTTTCTTT. Protein: CASSLGGNTEAFF.

This chain connects TRBV5-8 to TRBJ1-1; D possibly corresponds to TRBD1 (5 bases). Trimming pared 4 bases from V and 3 bases from J, leaving 19 bases between. Looked up from germline, CDR1 is SGHTS and CDR2 is YDEGEE. The CDR3 sequence is 16 residues long. The CDR3 coding sequence is TGTGCCAGCAGCCCCCAAGGGGCTCTTTCGTACACTGAAGCTTTCTTT. It is translated as CASSPQGALSYTEAFF.

This clone was observed a few times. This chain connects TRBV7-2 to TRBJ1-4; D is ambiguous. Germline CDR1 reads SGHTA; CDR2 reads FQGNSA. The V gene lost 1 base and the J gene lost 4 bases, with 4 bases spanning the gap. The CDR3 runs 13 residues. The DNA for the CDR3 is TGTGCCAGCAGCTTAGATGTTAATGAAAAACTGTTTTTT. This translates into CASSLDVNEKLFF.

The chain joins TRBV4-2 to TRBJ2-5; TRBD2 matches at 9 bases. There are 15 residues in the CDR3. Trimming removed 2 bases from V and 3 bases from J; junction bases left unmatched: 4. Germline V gives CDR1 LGHNA, CDR2 YNFKEQ. CDR3 bases: TGTGCCAGCAGCCAACGAGGCGGGAGGGAAGAGACCCAGTACTTC. The encoded protein is CASSQRGGREETQYF.